The next 17 T cell receptor beta chains were all read from a single sample in a study of blood T cell repertoires in COVID-19. Profiled with immunoSEQ multiplex PCR; TCRdb holds only in-frame clones, not every one. The sample has tens of thousands of clones; 80% to 90% are singletons. The specimen sequenced was peripheral blood. All receptors come from a woman at least 80 years old with acute or convalescent COVID-19.

This clone has only one observation. This rearrangement joins TRBV19 to TRBJ1-1; D remains unclear. There are 14 residues in the CDR3. Looked up from germline, CDR1 is LNHDA and CDR2 is SQIVND (reference sequence). V was cut by 4 bases and J by 11 bases, with 20 bases left in between. The DNA of the CDR3 is TGTGCCAGTAGTAGGCGGGAGATATACATGGATGCTTTCTTT. Its translation: CASSRREIYMDAFF.

The V gene is TRBV11-2, the J gene TRBJ2-5; 8 nucleotides align to TRBD1. The CDR3 runs 15 residues. The junction had 6 bases not matched to a gene; V was cut back by 1 base and J by 5 bases. Germline V lookup: CDR1 SGHAT, CDR2 FQNNGV. The CDR3, as DNA: TGTGCCAGCAGCTTAGCGGACAGGGTGGCGGAGACCCAGTACTTC. This gives the protein CASSLADRVAETQYF.

The J gene is TRBJ1-2, the V gene TRBV29-1; D might be TRBD1 (5 bases). The CDR3 covers 17 residues. Trimming pared 2 bases from V and 2 bases from J, leaving 21 bases between. Germline V gene data show CDR1 as SQVTM and CDR2 as ANQGSEA. The DNA for the CDR3 is TGCAGCGTTGAACCTTTCGTTGGGGCAGAAACAAACTATGGCTACACCTTC. This encodes CSVEPFVGAETNYGYTF.

This clone has more than one count but fewer than ten. The chain couples TRBV6-1 to TRBJ1-5, with D tentatively TRBD1 (6 bases). This CDR3 contains 15 residues. V was shortened by 2 bases and J by 7 bases, with 15 bases between the two germline ends. From germline, CDR1 is MNHNS and CDR2 SASEGT. The CDR3 reads CASSENTGLRQPQHF. The CDR3 nucleotides read TGTGCCAGCAGTGAAAATACAGGGCTTAGGCAGCCCCAGCATTTT.

The V call is TRBV19, the J call TRBJ2-2; D call uncertain. CDR3 length: 14 residues. With 6 bases removed from V and 5 bases from J, the gap between germline ends came to 13 bases. From germline, CDR1 is LNHDA and CDR2 SQIVND (reference sequence). CDR3 in DNA: TGTGCCAGTAGACTCGCGGAGACGACCGGGGAGCTGTTTTTT. Translating it yields CASRLAETTGELFF. Full variable domain (remainder filled in from reference TRBV19 and TRBJ2-2): DGGITQSPKYLFRKEGQNVTLSCEQNLNHDAMYWYRQDPGQGLRLIYYSQIVNDFQKGDIAEGYSVSREKKESFPLTVTSAQKNPTAFYLCASRLAETTGELFFGEGSRLTVL.

The chain employs TRBV18 and TRBJ2-7; TRBD2 agrees at 14 bases. V shed 5 bases, J shed 1 base, and the junction held 7 bases outside the gene matches. The CDR3 loop spans 17 amino acids. Per germline, CDR1 KGHSH and CDR2 LQKENI. In DNA, the CDR3 is TGTGCCAGCTCAACCGGGACTAGCGGGAGTTCATCCTACGAGCAGTACTTC. Protein product: CASSTGTSGSSSYEQYF. Supplemented by reference TRBV18 and TRBJ2-7, the full variable domain reads NAGVMQNPRHLVRRRGQEARLRCSPMKGHSHVYWYRQLPEEGLKFMVYLQKENIIDESGMPKERFSAEFPKEGPSILRIQQVVRGDSAAYFCASSTGTSGSSSYEQYFGPGTRLTVT.

The chain links TRBV3-1 (or the pseudogene TRBV3-2) to TRBJ1-3; no firm D call. The germline V and J ends were trimmed by 1 base and 1 base, with 5 bases remaining between them. The CDR3 consists of 14 residues. From germline, CDR1 is LGHDT and CDR2 YNNKEL (reference sequence). CDR3 protein: CASSQGGSGNTIYF. The CDR3 nucleotides read TGTGCCAGCAGCCAAGGAGGGTCTGGAAACACCATATATTTT.

The chain has TRBV4-1 and TRBJ1-4; TRBD1 is a possible D gene (6 bases). Germline CDR1 is MGHRA and CDR2 is YSYEKL. The CDR3 runs 15 residues. V was cut by 4 bases and J by 8 bases, with 17 bases left in between. CDR3 residues: CASSPNRASVEKLFF. Here the CDR3 DNA reads TGCGCCAGCAGCCCCAACAGGGCCTCGGTAGAAAAACTGTTTTTT.

The chain carries TRBV6-5 and TRBJ1-2, with 11 bases fitting TRBD1. Germline lookup yields CDR1 MNHEY and CDR2 SVGAGI. This CDR3 is 13 amino acids long. Trimming removed 9 bases from V and 7 bases from J; junction bases left unmatched: 7. CDR3 bases: TGTGCCAGTGGTGTGGGACAGGGGGTTGGCTACACCTTC. Amino acid sequence: CASGVGQGVGYTF.

The V and J genes are TRBV5-1 and TRBJ1-1, with 8 bases lining up with TRBD1. The CDR3 runs 15 residues. J was trimmed by 0 bases and V by 5 bases; bases with no gene match: 6. The V gene's germline CDR1 is SGHRS and CDR2 YFSETQ. In nucleotides, the CDR3 is TGCGCCAGCAGGACAGGGGACTACATGAACACTGAAGCTTTCTTT. It translates to CASRTGDYMNTEAFF.

The J gene is TRBJ2-7, the V gene TRBV10-2, with TRBD2 matching 9 bases. CDR3 length: 14 residues. Germline V gene sequence: CDR1 WSHSY, CDR2 SAAADI. V shed 3 bases and J 2 bases; nucleotides not matched to a gene: 2. The CDR3 bases are TGCGCCAGCAGTGAAGCGGGAGGAACCTACGAGCAGTACTTC. This translates into CASSEAGGTYEQYF.

J is TRBJ1-1 and V is TRBV30, with a possible D match to TRBD1 (5 bases). Trimming left V 3 bases short and J 3 bases short, with 11 bases between. The CDR3 consists of 13 residues. Germline CDR1 is GTSNPN and CDR2 is SVGIG (reference sequence). The CDR3 nucleotides read TGTGCCTGGAGACCTGGGGGGGACACTGAAGCTTTCTTT. Protein: CAWRPGGDTEAFF.

The chain carries TRBV28 and TRBJ1-6, with D possibly TRBD1 on 6 matching bases. The V gene's germline CDR1 is MDHEN and CDR2 SYDVKM. This CDR3 comprises 15 residues. The V end lost 7 bases, the J end lost 7 bases, and 17 bases lay between the germline ends. The CDR3 reads CASTLRGAVNSPLHF. The CDR3 bases are TGTGCCAGCACCCTCAGGGGTGCAGTAAATTCACCCCTCCACTTT. Full variable domain (missing parts from reference TRBV28 and TRBJ1-6): DVKVTQSSRYLVKRTGEKVFLECVQDMDHENMFWYRQDPGLGLRLIYFSYDVKMKEKGDIPEGYSVSREKKERFSLILESASTNQTSMYLCASTLRGAVNSPLHFGNGTRLTVT.

This chain connects TRBV19 to TRBJ1-2, with 11 bases matching TRBD1. Per germline, CDR1 LNHDA and CDR2 SQIVND (reference sequence). This CDR3 is built from 19 residues. Trimming cost V 4 bases and J 6 bases; bases outside gene matches: 19. The CDR3 spells CASSTSTRDRGLRENGYTF. CDR3 nucleotides: TGTGCCAGTAGTACGTCAACTAGGGACAGGGGGTTACGGGAGAATGGCTACACCTTC.

The chain links TRBV3-1 (or the pseudogene TRBV3-2) to TRBJ2-5; D is unresolved. Germline lookup yields CDR1 LGHDT and CDR2 YNNKEL (reference sequence). CDR3 length: 14 amino acids. V lost 0 bases and J 5 bases, leaving 10 bases between the germline ends. CDR3 residues: CASSQDSVPETQYF. The CDR3 coding sequence is TGTGCCAGCAGCCAAGACTCGGTTCCGGAGACCCAGTACTTC.

The rearrangement links TRBV9 to TRBJ1-4; 8 bases map to TRBD1. The CDR3 has 15 amino acids. Germline CDR1 is SGDLS and CDR2 is YYNGEE. V dropped 3 bases and J dropped 8; count of bases not matched to a gene: 9. The CDR3 loop is CASSARGQDSEKLFF. In nucleotides, the CDR3 is TGTGCCAGCAGCGCGAGGGGACAGGACTCGGAAAAACTGTTTTTT.

This chain joins TRBV2 and TRBJ1-5, with D possibly matching TRBD1 (5 bases). Germline values: CDR1 SNHLY, CDR2 FYNNEI. Trimming pared 7 bases from V and 3 bases from J, leaving 13 bases between. The CDR3 is made up of 14 amino acids. The CDR3 loop reads CASMSREANQPQHF. DNA of the CDR3: TGTGCCAGCATGTCCAGGGAGGCCAATCAGCCCCAGCATTTT.